These 30 T cell receptor beta chains were sequenced from one sample in a study of blood T cell repertoires in COVID-19. Clones were read by immunoSEQ multiplex PCR, and TCRdb kept only the in-frame ones, dropping some. Among some 260,000 clones listed, approximately 88% were seen once. Sequencing used peripheral blood. The receptors were gathered from a woman in her seventies with COVID-19, enrolled during active disease.

The J gene is TRBJ2-3, the V gene TRBV4-1, with D perhaps matching TRBD2 (6 bases). V shed 1 base and J shed 4 bases, with 12 bases lying between them. The germline CDR1 and CDR2 sequences are MGHRA and YSYEKL. The CDR3 has 15 amino acids. The CDR3 DNA reads as TGCGCCAGCAGCCAAGGCGGGATGCGAGCAGATACGCAGTATTTT. Amino acid sequence: CASSQGGMRADTQYF.

V is TRBV19 and J is TRBJ1-2, with TRBD1 identical over 9 bases. Trimming at V came to 5 bases and at J to 6 bases, leaving 13 bases not matched to a gene. The CDR3 is made up of 16 amino acids. From germline, CDR1 is LNHDA and CDR2 SQIVND (reference sequence). CDR3 region: CASSSLRGTGLHGYTF. CDR3 in DNA: TGTGCCAGTAGTTCCCTCCGCGGGACAGGGCTACATGGCTACACCTTC.

A few counts support this clone. The chain recombines TRBV28 with TRBJ1-5; weak D call: TRBD1 (6 bases). V was shortened by 7 bases and J by 0 bases, with 13 bases between the two germline ends. This CDR3 contains 15 residues. Germline V CDR1 and CDR2: MDHEN, SYDVKM. The CDR3 region is CASNREGYSNQPQHF. The DNA for the CDR3 is TGTGCCAGCAACAGGGAGGGGTATAGCAATCAGCCCCAGCATTTT. Full variable domain (missing parts from reference TRBV28 and TRBJ1-5): DVKVTQSSRYLVKRTGEKVFLECVQDMDHENMFWYRQDPGLGLRLIYFSYDVKMKEKGDIPEGYSVSREKKERFSLILESASTNQTSMYLCASNREGYSNQPQHFGDGTRLSIL.

The rearrangement links TRBV20-1 to TRBJ2-5; 7 nucleotides line up with TRBD2. Germline V gene sequence: CDR1 DFQATT, CDR2 SNEGSKA (reference sequence). V lost 3 bases and J lost 4; bases outside the gene matches: 8. The CDR3 consists of 14 residues. CDR3 bases: TGCAGTGCTAGTCTGGGCGGGAGTGGAGAGACCCAGTACTTC. Translation gives CSASLGGSGETQYF.

The CDR3 region is CATSTGGNYGYTF. The CDR3 DNA reads TGTGCCACCAGCACAGGGGGGAACTATGGCTACACCTTC. The chain carries TRBV15 and TRBJ1-2, with TRBD1 matching over 7 bases. Losses at the gene ends were 4 bases for V and 2 bases for J; bases not matched to a gene: 1. Germline V gene data show CDR1 as LNHNV and CDR2 as YYDKDF (reference sequence). CDR3 length: 13 residues.

The gene calls are TRBV6-5 and TRBJ1-3; no clear D gene. The CDR3 loop spans 14 amino acids. Germline CDR1 and CDR2: MNHEY and SVGAGI. The V and J ends lost 6 bases and 4 bases respectively, with 13 bases between them. The DNA for the CDR3 is TGTGCCAGCAGCCCCCCCTCTCCCGGAAACACCATATATTTT. It specifies CASSPPSPGNTIYF.

J is TRBJ1-2 and V is TRBV6-2 or TRBV6-3; a weak D match, TRBD1 (5 bases). Trimming took 0 bases from V and 6 from J, leaving 20 bases between them. CDR1 MNHEY and CDR2 SVGEGT come from the germline V gene. The CDR3 loop spans 17 amino acids. CDR3 nucleotide sequence: TGTGCCAGCAGTTACTCGGGCATTCCGTCTCAGGGCCATGGCTACACCTTC. This sequence encodes CASSYSGIPSQGHGYTF.

CDR3 amino acids: CASSLIPEPGAKNIQYF. The CDR3 DNA is TGTGCCAGCAGCTTAATTCCGGAGCCAGGGGCCAAAAACATTCAGTACTTC. The V call is TRBV7-3, the J call TRBJ2-4; a possible D gene is TRBD1 (5 bases). This CDR3 spans 17 amino acids. Trimming stripped 1 base from V and 1 base from J, with 14 bases between. Germline lookup yields CDR1 SGHTA and CDR2 FQGTGA.

The chain couples TRBV6-1 to TRBJ2-5; TRBD2 agrees at 8 bases. V dropped 11 bases and J dropped 2; count of bases not matched to a gene: 7. CDR1 MNHNS and CDR2 SASEGT come from the germline V gene. There are 13 residues in the CDR3. The CDR3 spells CAGATSGQETQYF. The CDR3 nucleotides are TGTGCCGGTGCTACTAGCGGTCAAGAGACCCAGTACTTC.

This clone occurred once. V is TRBV4-1 and J is TRBJ1-1; a weak D match, TRBD1 (5 bases). The CDR3 runs to 15 residues. V was cut by 1 base and J by 4 bases, with 13 bases left in between. From germline, CDR1 is MGHRA and CDR2 YSYEKL. CDR3 DNA: TGCGCCAGCAGCCAAGTTAGGGGCTGGAGCACTGAAGCTTTCTTT. Amino acids: CASSQVRGWSTEAFF.

V usage is TRBV7-2 and J usage is TRBJ1-5, with 7 bases aligning to TRBD1. The CDR3 contains 15 residues. Per germline, CDR1 SGHTA and CDR2 FQGNSA. After removal of 5 bases from V and 3 bases from J, the junction contained 7 bases not matched to a gene. The CDR3 bases are TGTGCCAGCAGCGAACTAGGACAGGCCAATCAGCCCCAGCATTTT. This encodes CASSELGQANQPQHF.

The V call is TRBV7-9, the J call TRBJ2-1; D is perhaps TRBD2 (6 bases). Germline V lookup: CDR1 SEHNR, CDR2 FQNEAQ (reference sequence). The CDR3 extends over 18 amino acids. The V and J ends lost 5 bases and 7 bases respectively, with 27 bases between them. CDR3 protein: CASSPRAKLASFENEQFF. CDR3 nucleotide sequence: TGTGCCAGCAGCCCGCGCGCCAAACTAGCCTCCTTCGAGAATGAGCAGTTCTTC.

This clone was observed a single time. The chain is built from TRBV6-5 and TRBJ1-3, with D hard to call. Trimming took 11 bases from V and 0 from J, leaving 14 bases between them. The CDR3 length is 14 residues. Germline assignment: CDR1 MNHEY and CDR2 SVGAGI. The CDR3: CALCLENSGNTIYF. The CDR3 nucleotides read TGTGCCCTTTGCCTTGAGAACTCTGGAAACACCATATATTTT.

This chain joins TRBV25-1 and TRBJ1-2, with D tentatively TRBD1 (5 bases). Trimming took off 10 bases at V and 8 bases at J, with 20 bases between the two ends. CDR1 MGHDK and CDR2 SYGVNS come from the germline V gene. The CDR3 spans 13 residues. The CDR3 nucleotides read TGTGCCACCTCAAGTGGGGCAGGGAGGGGCTACACCTTC. Translation: CATSSGAGRGYTF.

This sequence joins TRBV29-1 and TRBJ2-7, with TRBD1 matching over 9 bases. The V segment lost 3 bases and the J segment 6 bases; nucleotides outside the gene matches: 6. In germline, CDR1 is SQVTM, CDR2 ANQGSEA. The CDR3 length is 13 residues. Written as DNA, the CDR3 is TGCAGCGTTGACCAGGTGACAGGGGGCGAGCAGTACTTC. Translating it yields CSVDQVTGGEQYF.

The V gene is TRBV7-2, the J gene TRBJ1-2; no clear D. Germline assignment: CDR1 SGHTA and CDR2 FQGNSA. The CDR3 has 13 amino acids. Between the trimmed V and J ends, which lost 5 bases and 7 bases, there was a span of 14 bases. CDR3 sequence: CASSPNRETGYTF. For the CDR3, the DNA is TGTGCCAGCAGCCCAAATAGGGAGACTGGCTACACCTTC.

V and J are TRBV9 and TRBJ1-5; no definite D call. CDR1 and CDR2 from the germline V gene are SGDLS and YYNGEE. V was clipped by 0 bases and J by 0 bases, with 7 bases between them. The CDR3 consists of 15 residues. The CDR3 DNA reads TGTGCCAGCAGCGTAGACGCGTATAGCAATCAGCCCCAGCATTTT. Residues: CASSVDAYSNQPQHF.

The V and J genes are TRBV6-1 and TRBJ1-5; maybe TRBD1 (5 bases). Germline V lookup: CDR1 MNHNS, CDR2 SASEGT. V gave up 3 bases and J gave up 6 bases, with 9 bases separating them. This CDR3 is built from 13 residues. The CDR3 protein is CASSEGGVQPQHF. In nucleotides, the CDR3 is TGTGCCAGCAGTGAGGGGGGAGTTCAGCCCCAGCATTTT.

The chain combines TRBV24-1 with TRBJ2-1; TRBD1 might be the D (7 bases). The ends were cut back, 2 bases at V and 5 bases at J, with 18 bases in the middle. CDR3 length: 17 residues. Germline CDR1 reads KGHDR; CDR2 reads SFDVKD. CDR3 amino acids: CATSDSQAGTANNEQFF. The CDR3 DNA reads as TGTGCCACCAGTGATTCACAGGCGGGGACAGCAAACAATGAGCAGTTCTTC.

CDR3: CASSLTSHSYEQYF. CDR3 bases: TGTGCCAGCAGCTTGACTAGCCACTCCTACGAGCAGTACTTC. The chain couples TRBV7-2 to TRBJ2-7, with TRBD2 identical over 7 bases. The V gene's germline CDR1 is SGHTA and CDR2 FQGNSA. V was pared by 3 bases and J by 0 bases, with 2 bases of the junction left unmatched. The CDR3 has 14 amino acids.

The chain carries TRBV6-5 and TRBJ1-5, with 9 bases aligning to TRBD1. CDR3 length: 14 amino acids. Unmatched junction bases numbered 3, after V lost 6 bases and J lost 3 bases. Germline V gene sequence: CDR1 MNHEY, CDR2 SVGAGI. Written as DNA, the CDR3 is TGTGCCAGCAGAGGGACAGGGAACAATCAGCCCCAGCATTTT. It translates to CASRGTGNNQPQHF.

The chain links TRBV7-2 to TRBJ1-1, with 8 bases that match TRBD1. The CDR3 length is 16 residues. Trimming at V came to 1 base and at J to 5 bases, leaving 9 bases not matched to a gene. Looked up from germline, CDR1 is SGHTA and CDR2 is FQGNSA. The CDR3 DNA sequence: TGTGCCAGCAGCTTAGGGACAGGGACAAAGCAAACTGAAGCTTTCTTT. Its protein product is CASSLGTGTKQTEAFF.

This clone was seen more than once but under ten times. V and J are TRBV27 and TRBJ2-7; D is perhaps TRBD2 (5 bases). Germline V gene data show CDR1 as MNHEY and CDR2 as SMNVEV (reference sequence). CDR3 length equals 14 residues. The ends were cut back, 6 bases at V and 0 bases at J, with 12 bases in the middle. CDR3 sequence: CASRAWTDSYEQYF. The CDR3 DNA is TGTGCCAGCAGAGCGTGGACTGACTCCTACGAGCAGTACTTC.

The gene calls are TRBV7-9 and TRBJ1-1, with D unresolved. Per the germline V gene, CDR1 is SEHNR and CDR2 is FQNEAQ (reference sequence). This CDR3 has 17 amino acids. Trimming cost V 2 bases and J 4 bases, with 20 bases left between them. CDR3 residues: CASSLMSIGPAGTEAFF. In DNA, the CDR3 is TGTGCCAGCAGCTTAATGTCCATCGGGCCGGCGGGCACTGAAGCTTTCTTT.

This clone was seen only once. V and J are TRBV29-1 and TRBJ1-2, with a tentative D call TRBD1 (5 bases). The CDR3 consists of 12 residues. Per the germline V gene, CDR1 is SQVTM and CDR2 is ANQGSEA. V shed 3 bases and J shed 3 bases, with 8 bases lying between them. CDR3 coding DNA: TGCAGCGTTGATGGCAGGGACTATGGCTACACCTTC. This sequence encodes CSVDGRDYGYTF.

The chain links TRBV11-2 to TRBJ1-2; TRBD1 is a possible D gene (5 bases). Germline V gene sequence: CDR1 SGHAT, CDR2 FQNNGV. The CDR3 has 17 amino acids. Trimming stripped 0 bases from V and 5 bases from J, with 19 bases between. The CDR3 spells CASSLDVVDSALYGYTF. For the CDR3, the DNA is TGTGCCAGCAGCTTAGACGTGGTAGACAGTGCTCTTTATGGCTACACCTTC.

The chain has TRBV19 and TRBJ1-6, with D perhaps TRBD1 (5 bases). Germline V gene data show CDR1 as LNHDA and CDR2 as SQIVND (reference sequence). This CDR3 is built from 13 residues. V was cut by 5 bases and J by 14 bases, with 16 bases left in between. The CDR3, as DNA: TGTGCCAGTAGTCTCCCCGGCGGGGCGACCCTCCACTTT. Protein product: CASSLPGGATLHF.

The V gene is TRBV7-2, the J gene TRBJ2-6, with 10 positions matching TRBD1. The CDR3 is made up of 16 amino acids. Looked up from germline, CDR1 is SGHTA and CDR2 is FQGNSA. The trim removed 5 bases at V and 1 base at J, leaving 2 bases unmatched. This CDR3 is CASSPGQGSGANVLTF. DNA for the CDR3: TGTGCCAGCAGCCCGGGACAGGGGTCTGGGGCCAACGTCCTGACTTTC.

The chain employs TRBV5-6 and TRBJ2-3; TRBD1 is a possible D gene (7 bases). V lost 0 bases and J lost 4, with 12 bases in between. Germline CDR1 reads SGHDT; CDR2 reads YYEEEE. CDR3 length: 15 amino acids. The CDR3 bases are TGTGCCAGCAGCTTGGACAGGGGAGGAGCAGATACGCAGTATTTT. Amino acid sequence: CASSLDRGGADTQYF.

The V and J genes are TRBV2 and TRBJ2-7; a weak D match, TRBD1 (6 bases). The CDR3 runs to 14 residues. V was trimmed by 8 bases and J by 3 bases, leaving 17 bases between them. From germline, CDR1 is SNHLY and CDR2 FYNNEI. The CDR3 nucleotides are TGTGCCAGCCATTACAGGGCCTCATACTACGAGCAGTACTTC. Its protein product is CASHYRASYYEQYF.